Shown below are 5 T cell receptor beta chains from a single sample sequenced in a study of blood T cells in healthy people across ages. A sample-barcoded 5' primer and a J-beta primer mix were used in a second PCR of roughly 7 to 11 cycles. TCRdb reanalysed the 5' RACE reads using MiXCR and keeps one entry per CDR3 protein. The sample records approximately 350,000 distinct CDR3 sequences, approximately 47% being singletons. The sample consisted of blood. Every receptor here comes from a man in his fifties or sixties in good health.

A note on this clonotype: This sequence may be a read error, since a much larger clone differs from it by one base. The V gene is TRBV2, the J gene TRBJ1-2, with 7 bases lining up with TRBD1. Germline V gene lookup returns CDR1 SNHLY and CDR2 FYNNEI. The CDR3 runs 14 residues. V trimming: 8 bases; J trimming: 3 bases; junction bases outside the gene matches: 9. DNA of the CDR3: TGTGCCAGCCGGGCAGAGGGGGCTGACTATGGCTACACCTTC. This codes for CASRAEGADYGYTF.

The chain employs TRBV6-2 or TRBV6-3 and TRBJ2-5, with D perhaps matching TRBD1 (6 bases). The ends were cut back, 7 bases at V and 5 bases at J, with 11 bases in the middle. The germline V gene has CDR1 MNHEY and CDR2 SVGEGT. This CDR3 is 12 amino acids long. The CDR3 region has the DNA TGTGCCAGCAAGAGGGGGATGGAGACCCAGTACTTC. Its protein is CASKRGMETQYF.

Comments on this clonotype: This may arise from a read error, as a much more abundant clone is one base away. The rearrangement uses TRBV20-1 and TRBJ2-7, with TRBD2 as a possible D gene (7 bases). This CDR3 spans 15 amino acids. Looked up from germline, CDR1 is DFQATT and CDR2 is SNEGSKA (reference sequence). V gave up 5 bases and J gave up 0 bases, with 17 bases separating them. The CDR3 nucleotides read TGCAGTGCTGGACCCCTAGGGGGGGACTCCTACGAGCAGTACTTC. Protein: CSAGPLGGDSYEQYF.

Points on this clonotype: The junction and the germline gene differ at one end; a read error may be behind it. The gene calls are TRBV28 and TRBJ2-1, with D possibly TRBD1 on 6 matching bases. Germline values: CDR1 MDHEN, CDR2 SYDVKM. The CDR3 is 13 amino acids. CDR3 protein: CASRTGSYKEQFF. The CDR3 DNA reads TGTGCCAGCAGGACAGGCTCCTACAAGGAGCAGTTCTTC.

The chain combines TRBV7-8 with TRBJ2-4; 9 bases align to TRBD1. Per germline, CDR1 SGHVS and CDR2 FQNEAQ. V lost 5 bases and J lost 13; bases outside the gene matches: 15. The CDR3 is made up of 15 amino acids. The CDR3 DNA reads TGTGCCAGCAGCCCAGGAGGACAGGGGACCTATGAGCAGTACTTC. This encodes CASSPGGQGTYEQYF. The complete variable domain, with remaining parts taken from reference TRBV7-8 and TRBJ2-4, reads GAGVSQSPRYKVAKRGQDVALRCDPISGHVSLFWYQQALGQGPEFLTYFQNEAQLDKSGLPSDRFFAERPEGSVSTLKIQRTQQEDSAVYLCASSPGGQGTYEQYFGAGTRLSVL.